These T cell receptor beta chains were read from a single sample in a study of Graves' ophthalmopathy and Graves' hyperthyroidism. Each CDR3 protein gets one entry after TCRdb re-called the multiplex PCR reads with MiXCR. The sample includes 500,000 to 800,000 distinct CDR3 sequences, roughly 41% of them seen just once. The sample comprised peripheral blood. The receptors here all came from an adult man with Graves' ophthalmopathy. The CDR3 runs from the conserved cysteine through the conserved F or W. D genes are given only for firm matches. The listing skips clone size in some rows; elsewhere it reads once, few, many or a size class.

CDR3 DNA	CDR3 protein	J gene	clone size	V gene	D gene
TGTGCCACGGGAGCAGGGGCTTCGTACTACGAGCAGTACTTC	CATGAGASYYEQYF	TRBJ2-7	many	TRBV10-3	-
TGTGCCAGCAGAACACCCCGGGACCGTCCCTACGAGCAGTACTTC	CASRTPRDRPYEQYF	TRBJ2-7	few	TRBV7-9	-
TGTGCCATCAGCACAGGGGGACTCGGAAACACCATATATTTT	CAISTGGLGNTIYF	TRBJ1-3	many	TRBV10-3	TRBD1
TGTGCCACCAGCAGTGCTATAAGGGGGAACACTGAAGCTTTCTTT	CATSSAIRGNTEAFF	TRBJ1-1	-	TRBV15	-
TGTGCCAGCAAACCCCTGGGGGCTCGAACCGGGGCCCAGTACTTC	CASKPLGARTGAQYF	TRBJ2-5	-	TRBV12-3/TRBV12-4	-
TGTGCCAGCAGTTACGGGACAACTGAAGCTTTCTTT	CASSYGTTEAFF	TRBJ1-1	many	TRBV6-5	-
TGTGCCAGCCGCGGGACAGATTATAGCAATCAGCCCCAGCATTTT	CASRGTDYSNQPQHF	TRBJ1-5	many	TRBV2	TRBD1
TGTGCCAGCACCCGACAGGGGGTCGGCTACGAGCAGTACTTC	CASTRQGVGYEQYF	TRBJ2-7	many	TRBV7-9	TRBD1
TGTGCCATCAGTTTAAAGTCGGGCTGGTCTAATTCACCCCTCCACTTT	CAISLKSGWSNSPLHF	TRBJ1-6	-	TRBV10-3	-
TGCAGCGTTGCCAGGACAGGGCAAGAGCATTTT	CSVARTGQEHF	TRBJ1-5	-	TRBV29-1	TRBD1
TGTGCCAGCACCAAACGGCCGGGACAGGGCTACGAGCAGTACTTC	CASTKRPGQGYEQYF	TRBJ2-7	many	TRBV7-6	TRBD1
TGCAGCGTTGAGGCAGAGGGAAACATTCAGTACTTC	CSVEAEGNIQYF	TRBJ2-4	few	TRBV29-1	-
TGTGCCTGGAGTGTGAGGGGTCCTAGCAATCAGCCCCAGCATTTT	CAWSVRGPSNQPQHF	TRBJ1-5	-	TRBV10-3	-
TGTGCCAGTAGGGTGGGGACAGGGATTCGCTCACCCCTCCACTTT	CASRVGTGIRSPLHF	TRBJ1-6	-	TRBV19	TRBD1
TGTGCTAGCAGCTTAGGGGCTAGCGGGGGGTTCGAGACCCAGTACTTC	CASSLGASGGFETQYF	TRBJ2-5	many	TRBV7-7	TRBD2
TGTGCCAGCAGCTTAGGGACCGGGGCGCAGATTGGGGCCAACGTCCTGACTTTC	CASSLGTGAQIGANVLTF	TRBJ2-6	-	TRBV2	-
TGTGCCAGCAGCTTACGGGTCCTTGGGGGACTAGCGGGAGGGCCGAACACCGAGGAGCTGTTTTTT	CASSLRVLGGLAGGPNTEELFF	TRBJ2-2	-	TRBV7-4	TRBD2
TGTTCCAGCAGTGATTGGCAGGACTCTGGAAACACCATATATTTT	CSSSDWQDSGNTIYF	TRBJ1-3	-	TRBV25-1	-
TGCAGTGCCCCCCGCGGGGGGCGGGTCGACGAGCAGTACTTC	CSAPRGGRVDEQYF	TRBJ2-7	-	TRBV20-1	TRBD2
TGTGCCAGCAGCCAAGATAGCGCAGGGCTAAACACTGAAGCTTTCTTT	CASSQDSAGLNTEAFF	TRBJ1-1	-	TRBV4-1	-
TGTGCCAGCACCGGGACTAGCGGGAGAGTGCAGTACTTC	CASTGTSGRVQYF	TRBJ2-7	many	TRBV7-9	TRBD2
TGTGCCAGCAGTTTCCTGACGGGCGAAGCTTTCTTT	CASSFLTGEAFF	TRBJ1-1	few	TRBV12-3/TRBV12-4	-
TGTGCCAGCAGTGATACGTGGAACGGCTATGGCTACACCTTC	CASSDTWNGYGYTF	TRBJ1-2	-	TRBV2	-
TGTGCCAGCAGTGAAGCCCAGAATAGCAATCAGCCCCAGCATTTT	CASSEAQNSNQPQHF	TRBJ1-5	few	TRBV6-1	-
TGTGCCAGCAGCTTAGGCCTACAGGGAATGAATGGCTACACCTTC	CASSLGLQGMNGYTF	TRBJ1-2	-	TRBV11-2	-
TGTGCCAGCAGCCTCGCCTTCGACACCGGGGAGCTGTTTTTT	CASSLAFDTGELFF	TRBJ2-2	many	TRBV7-2	-
TGTGCCAGCACCCGAACCGACATGGGCGGCTACACCTTC	CASTRTDMGGYTF	TRBJ1-2	many	TRBV2	-
TGTGCCAGCAGCGTAGGAAGTTTCGGCGAGCAGTACTTC	CASSVGSFGEQYF	TRBJ2-7	many	TRBV9	-
TGTGCCAGCAGTTTCCGACGGACACGTTCTAACTATGGCTACACCTTC	CASSFRRTRSNYGYTF	TRBJ1-2	many	TRBV12-3/TRBV12-4	-
TGCGCCAGCAGCCAAGATTACGGGGGGGACCCTTATGGCTACACCTTC	CASSQDYGGDPYGYTF	TRBJ1-2	-	TRBV7-4	-
TGTGCCAGCAGCTTACTCAGAACAGGGGGTACTTATGGCTACACCTTC	CASSLLRTGGTYGYTF	TRBJ1-2	few	TRBV7-2	TRBD1
TGCGCCAGCAGCGCCTTACAGGGTGGCGGCTACACCTTC	CASSALQGGGYTF	TRBJ1-2	-	TRBV5-1	-
TGTGCCACCAGTGATTTGCGGGGACAGGGGGGAAAAGAGACCCAGTACTTC	CATSDLRGQGGKETQYF	TRBJ2-5	many	TRBV24-1	TRBD1
TGTGCCAGCAGCCCAAGCGGGAGTCAGTACGAGCAGTACTTC	CASSPSGSQYEQYF	TRBJ2-7	-	TRBV9	TRBD2
TGTGCCAGCAGTCCGAGGACAGGGTTCGATTCACCCCTCCACTTT	CASSPRTGFDSPLHF	TRBJ1-6	few	TRBV27	TRBD1
TGTGCCAGCAGTTCCAAGGGGGACACCGGGGAGCTGTTTTTT	CASSSKGDTGELFF	TRBJ2-2	few	TRBV7-9	-
TGTGCCACCCCAACGGGAGCCGGCTACACCTTC	CATPTGAGYTF	TRBJ1-2	many	TRBV19	-
TGTGCCAGTATGACTAGTACTAATGAAAAACTGTTTTTT	CASMTSTNEKLFF	TRBJ1-4	many	TRBV2	-
TGTGCCAGCAGTTTAAGGGAGACCGATGGCTACACCTTC	CASSLRETDGYTF	TRBJ1-2	many	TRBV12-3/TRBV12-4	-
TGTACCAGCAGACTCCCGGGATCAGCGGGCGGAAACACCATATATTTT	CTSRLPGSAGGNTIYF	TRBJ1-3	once	TRBV7-2	-
TGCAGTGCTAACAGGGGGCCTAGAAGAGAGACCCAGTACTTC	CSANRGPRRETQYF	TRBJ2-5	-	TRBV20-1	TRBD1
TGCAGTGCTAGAGGGGACAGGGTATCGAATCAGCCCCAGCATTTT	CSARGDRVSNQPQHF	TRBJ1-5	many	TRBV20-1	TRBD1
TGTGCCAGCAGCCCCCGGTGGGACGCCAACTATGGCTACACCTTC	CASSPRWDANYGYTF	TRBJ1-2	few	TRBV9	-
TGTGCCAGCAGTTCCGGAAGATCGTTTGGCGAGCAGTACTTC	CASSSGRSFGEQYF	TRBJ2-7	few	TRBV2	-
TGTGCCAGCACCGAGGGGGAGGGGAGTGAAAAACTGTTTTTT	CASTEGEGSEKLFF	TRBJ1-4	-	TRBV25-1	-
TGTGCCATCAGTGACAGGCAGGGTGGCTACACCATATATTTT	CAISDRQGGYTIYF	TRBJ1-3	-	TRBV10-3	-
TGTGCCAGTAGTATAGCCGGAAACCCTAACTATGGCTACACCTTC	CASSIAGNPNYGYTF	TRBJ1-2	-	TRBV19	-
TGTGCCAGCAGTTACGGCGGGGGACCCAACTATGGCTACACCTTC	CASSYGGGPNYGYTF	TRBJ1-2	-	TRBV25-1	-
TGTGCCTGGAGTCTGCAGGGCGACGGTGAAGCTTTCTTT	CAWSLQGDGEAFF	TRBJ1-1	few	TRBV30	-
TGTGCCAGCAGCCAAGCCGGGACGACCTGGGGCTATGGCTACACCTTC	CASSQAGTTWGYGYTF	TRBJ1-2	few	TRBV7-2	-
TGCGCCAGCAGCCAGGGGCAGGGACACACTGAAGCTTTCTTT	CASSQGQGHTEAFF	TRBJ1-1	few	TRBV4-1	-
TGTGCCAGCAGCTCCCCGGAGGAGAGGGGTGGCAAAAACATTCAGTACTTC	CASSSPEERGGKNIQYF	TRBJ2-4	-	TRBV7-9	-
TGCGCCAGCAGCTCCGGCGACGCAAGCAATCAGCCCCAGCATTTT	CASSSGDASNQPQHF	TRBJ1-5	many	TRBV5-1	-
TGTGCCAGCAGTGGTTACACGACACGGACCTATGGCTACACCTTC	CASSGYTTRTYGYTF	TRBJ1-2	-	TRBV25-1	-
TGTGCCAGCAGCCAAGAGGGTGGGCCTTCTGGGGCCAACGTCCTGACTTTC	CASSQEGGPSGANVLTF	TRBJ2-6	few	TRBV4-2	-
TGTGCCAGCAGTGCTATGGCAGGAACTAATGAAAAACTGTTTTTT	CASSAMAGTNEKLFF	TRBJ1-4	-	TRBV25-1	-